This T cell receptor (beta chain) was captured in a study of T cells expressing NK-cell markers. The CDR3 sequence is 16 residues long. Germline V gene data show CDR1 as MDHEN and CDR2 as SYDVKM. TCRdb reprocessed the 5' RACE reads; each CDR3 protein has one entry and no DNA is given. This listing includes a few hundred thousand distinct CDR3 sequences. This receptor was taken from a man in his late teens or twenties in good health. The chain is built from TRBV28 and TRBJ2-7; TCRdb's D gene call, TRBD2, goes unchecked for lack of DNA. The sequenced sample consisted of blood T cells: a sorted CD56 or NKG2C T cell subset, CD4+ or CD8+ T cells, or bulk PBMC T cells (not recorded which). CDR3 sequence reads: CASSFGKGAFSYEQYF.